These 28 T cell receptor beta chains were sequenced from one sample in a study of identical twins. TCRdb analysed the 5' RACE reads with MiXCR anew, one entry per CDR3 protein. The profile shows about 530,000 distinct CDR3 sequences, approximately 20% of them singletons. These data are also associated with another study on yellow fever vaccine responses in identical twins.

What was sequenced was CD4+ T cells sorted from blood. The receptors were gathered from a woman aged 18 to 35 in good health.

This clonotype was observed once. The chain recombines TRBV2 with TRBJ2-1, with TRBD2 matching 7 bases. Losses at the gene ends were 4 bases for V and 12 bases for J; bases not matched to a gene: 3. The CDR3 consists of 11 residues. Germline V gives CDR1 SNHLY, CDR2 FYNNEI. The CDR3 reads CASSGEGRQFF. For the CDR3, the DNA is TGTGCCAGCAGTGGGGAGGGTCGGCAGTTCTTC.

J is TRBJ2-7 and V is TRBV6-2 or TRBV6-3; D is uncertain. The CDR3 totals 13 residues. Per germline, CDR1 MNHEY and CDR2 SVGEGT. Trimming removed 8 bases from V and 1 base from J, with 12 bases in between. For the CDR3, the DNA is TGTGCCAGCGGCTATTGGGGATCCTACGAGCAGTACGTC. Its translation: CASGYWGSYEQYV.

The chain joins TRBV6-5 to TRBJ2-7; the D gene is possibly TRBD1 (6 bases). This CDR3 spans 12 amino acids. V was trimmed by 5 bases and J by 7 bases, leaving 12 bases between them. Germline CDR1 MNHEY, CDR2 SVGAGI. This CDR3 is CASSNRAGEQYV. CDR3 DNA sequence: TGTGCCAGCAGTAACAGGGCTGGAGAGCAGTACGTC.

This clonotype showed up many times. Possible read error: a much larger clone is one base away. DNA for the CDR3: TGTGCCAGCAGCGTATCAGATACGCAGTATTTT. Its protein is CASSVSDTQYF. The rearrangement links TRBV2 to TRBJ2-3, with D uncertain. Germline CDR1 and CDR2: SNHLY and FYNNEI. V lost 6 bases, J lost 4 bases, and 5 bases lay in between. CDR3 length equals 11 residues.

This clonotype occurred a few times. V is TRBV5-1 and J is TRBJ2-1, with D possibly matching TRBD1 (5 bases). Per the germline V gene, CDR1 is SGHRS and CDR2 is YFSETQ. The CDR3 runs to 16 residues. V was clipped by 2 bases and J by 0 bases, with 12 bases between them. The CDR3 spells CASSFGQGDSYNEQFF. The CDR3 DNA reads TGCGCCAGCAGCTTCGGACAAGGTGACTCCTACAATGAGCAGTTCTTC.

This rearrangement joins TRBV7-8 to TRBJ2-1; D may be TRBD1 (6 bases). Trimming shortened V by 0 bases and J by 6 bases, and 15 bases separated the two germline ends. The CDR3 length is 16 residues. Germline assignment: CDR1 SGHVS and CDR2 FQNEAQ. The CDR3 region is CASSLAPPGVFNEQFF. The CDR3, as DNA: TGTGCCAGCAGCTTAGCGCCGCCAGGGGTTTTCAATGAGCAGTTCTTC.

The chain joins TRBV6-1 to TRBJ2-2; 9 bases fit TRBD1. CDR1 is MNHNS and CDR2 is SASEGT in the germline V gene. This CDR3 has 14 amino acids. The trim removed 6 bases at V and 5 bases at J, leaving 4 bases unmatched. The CDR3 region has the DNA TGTGCCAGCAGGAGGGACAGGGTGACCGGGGAGCTGTTTTTT. This sequence encodes CASRRDRVTGELFF.

This clonotype was detected only once. This chain joins TRBV5-1 and TRBJ2-1; 7 bases fit TRBD1. In germline, CDR1 is SGHRS, CDR2 YFSETQ. The ends lost 2 bases at V and 7 bases at J; junction bases unmatched: 9. The CDR3 is 15 residues long. This CDR3 reads CASSLADREPNEQFF. In DNA form, the CDR3 reads TGCGCCAGCAGCTTAGCTGACAGGGAACCGAATGAGCAGTTCTTC. Filled out from reference TRBV5-1 and TRBJ2-1, the complete variable domain reads KAGVTQTPRYLIKTRGQQVTLSCSPISGHRSVSWYQQTPGQGLQFLFEYFSETQRNKGNFPGRFSGRQFSNSRSEMNVSTLELGDSALYLCASSLADREPNEQFFGPGTRLTVL.

This clonotype appeared a few times. The V and J genes are TRBV29-1 and TRBJ2-3; 12 bases fit TRBD2. After removal of 5 bases from V and 5 bases from J, the junction contained 5 bases not matched to a gene. The CDR3 sequence is 14 residues long. The germline CDR1 and CDR2 sequences are SQVTM and ANQGSEA. The CDR3 here is CSVRLAGEIDTQYF. CDR3 DNA sequence: TGCAGCGTTAGACTAGCGGGGGAGATAGATACGCAGTATTTT.

This rearrangement joins TRBV3-1 to TRBJ2-7, with TRBD1 as a possible D gene (5 bases). This CDR3 spans 11 amino acids. The germline gives CDR1 LGHDT, CDR2 YNNKEL (reference sequence). V was cut by 11 bases and J by 0 bases, with 8 bases left in between. The CDR3 region is CAAGASYEQYF. The CDR3 DNA sequence: TGTGCCGCTGGGGCCTCCTACGAGCAGTACTTC.

The rearrangement joins TRBV20-1 to TRBJ2-5; D not resolved. V lost 3 bases, J lost 0 bases, and 14 bases lay in between. Germline V lookup: CDR1 DFQATT, CDR2 SNEGSKA (reference sequence). The CDR3 length is 15 residues. The CDR3 region has the DNA TGCAGTGCTAGTCTCCGGAGAAATTACCAAGAGACCCAGTACTTC. Its protein product is CSASLRRNYQETQYF.

The chain employs TRBV7-2 and TRBJ2-5; D not certain. V lost 1 base and J 2 bases, leaving 11 bases between the germline ends. The CDR3 has 15 amino acids. The germline gives CDR1 SGHTA, CDR2 FQGNSA. For the CDR3, the DNA is TGTGCCAGCAGCTTAGACGGGCAGAGACAAGAGACCCAGTACTTC. This gives the protein CASSLDGQRQETQYF.

This clonotype occurred many times. This rearrangement joins TRBV2 to TRBJ2-5; 10 bases are shared with TRBD2. The length of the CDR3 is 19 residues. The germline gives CDR1 SNHLY, CDR2 FYNNEI. After removal of 0 bases from V and 6 bases from J, the junction contained 16 bases not matched to a gene. The CDR3 sequence is CASSEALRERGGRMKTQYF. CDR3 sequence (DNA): TGTGCCAGCAGTGAAGCGCTTCGGGAGCGGGGGGGCCGGATGAAGACCCAGTACTTC.

This clonotype was recorded a few times. The rearrangement links TRBV9 to TRBJ2-2, with D perhaps given as TRBD1 or TRBD2 (5 bases each). Trimming took 4 bases from V and 1 from J, leaving 20 bases between them. Germline V gene lookup returns CDR1 SGDLS and CDR2 YYNGEE. This CDR3 contains 18 residues. The CDR3 region is CASSSQPGAQQNTGELFF. The CDR3 coding sequence is TGTGCCAGCAGCTCACAGCCCGGGGCCCAACAGAACACCGGGGAGCTGTTTTTT.

The chain employs TRBV28 and TRBJ2-2; TRBD2 is a possible D gene (5 bases). The CDR3 is 19 residues long. Trimming removed 1 base at V and 1 base at J, with 19 bases between. CDR1 and CDR2 from the germline V gene are MDHEN and SYDVKM. The CDR3 is CASSLYGDARAVNTGELFF. The CDR3, as DNA: TGTGCCAGCAGTTTATACGGGGATGCGCGGGCGGTGAACACCGGGGAGCTGTTTTTT.

The chain combines TRBV7-9 with TRBJ2-1; D is undetermined. This CDR3 is built from 14 residues. Germline lookup yields CDR1 SEHNR and CDR2 FQNEAQ (reference sequence). V was pared by 6 bases and J by 8 bases, with 17 bases between. CDR3 coding DNA: TGTGCCAGCAGAATGGACGGCCTACGGGATGAGCAGTTCTTC. Protein: CASRMDGLRDEQFF.

The chain combines TRBV7-9 with TRBJ2-1; 8 positions agree with TRBD2. V lost 5 bases to trimming and J lost 5 bases; unmatched junction nucleotides: 8. CDR1 and CDR2 from the germline V gene are SEHNR and FQNEAQ (reference sequence). The CDR3 length is 15 residues. This CDR3 reads CASSDPGLGDNEQFF. The CDR3 DNA sequence: TGTGCCAGCAGCGATCCGGGACTAGGGGACAATGAGCAGTTCTTC. The complete variable domain, with remaining parts taken from reference TRBV7-9 and TRBJ2-1, reads DTGVSQNPRHKITKRGQNVTFRCDPISEHNRLYWYRQTLGQGPEFLTYFQNEAQLEKSRLLSDRFSAERPKGSFSTLEIQRTEQGDSAMYLCASSDPGLGDNEQFFGPGTRLTVL.

The chain employs TRBV9 and TRBJ2-1, with D possibly TRBD2 on 5 matching bases. V was shortened by 3 bases and J by 8 bases, with 9 bases between the two germline ends. Germline-derived CDR1 and CDR2 are SGDLS and YYNGEE. The CDR3 is 12 amino acids. CDR3 sequence: CASSATSYEQFF. The DNA of the CDR3 is TGTGCCAGCAGCGCCACTAGTTATGAGCAGTTCTTC.

This clonotype has more than one count but fewer than ten. The chain couples TRBV27 to TRBJ2-2; possible D gene TRBD1, 5 bases. There are 15 residues in the CDR3. CDR1 is MNHEY and CDR2 is SMNVEV in the germline V gene (reference sequence). Deletions cut 1 base from V and 3 bases from J, with 9 bases between. The CDR3 bases are TGTGCCAGCAGTTTATTCAGGGCACACACCGGGGAGCTGTTTTTT. Translation: CASSLFRAHTGELFF.

This chain links TRBV20-1 with TRBJ2-7, with a weak D call TRBD2 (6 bases). Germline V gives CDR1 DFQATT, CDR2 SNEGSKA (reference sequence). The CDR3 loop spans 15 amino acids. The germline V and J ends were trimmed by 0 bases and 2 bases, with 14 bases remaining between them. The chain's CDR3 is CSARDPVGGAYEQYF. CDR3 nucleotides: TGCAGTGCTAGAGATCCCGTTGGAGGGGCCTACGAGCAGTACTTC.

This chain uses TRBV7-8 with TRBJ2-5; 9 bases line up with TRBD1. V dropped 5 bases and J dropped 5; count of bases not matched to a gene: 9. Germline CDR1 and CDR2: SGHVS and FQNEAQ. CDR3 length: 15 residues. CDR3 amino acids: CASSQQGQGGETQYF. The CDR3 region has the DNA TGTGCCAGCAGCCAGCAGGGACAGGGTGGGGAGACCCAGTACTTC.

This clonotype occurred a few times. The chain is built from TRBV24-1 and TRBJ2-1; 8 bases line up with TRBD1. Germline V lookup: CDR1 KGHDR, CDR2 SFDVKD. V gave up 4 bases and J gave up 8 bases; unmatched junction bases: 3. The CDR3 has 13 amino acids. The CDR3 sequence is CATSDPDRDEQFF. The CDR3 DNA sequence: TGTGCCACCAGTGACCCGGACAGGGATGAGCAGTTCTTC.

This rearrangement joins TRBV6-2 or TRBV6-3 to TRBJ2-5, with TRBD1 identical over 7 bases. This CDR3 comprises 14 residues. V was pared by 6 bases and J by 2 bases, with 6 bases of the junction left unmatched. CDR1 MNHEY and CDR2 SVGEGT come from the germline V gene. The CDR3 DNA reads as TGTGCCAGCAGGAGGGACAGACTACAAGAGACCCAGTACTTC. It codes for CASRRDRLQETQYF.

The chain combines TRBV3-1 with TRBJ1-1; 8 nucleotides match TRBD1. CDR1 LGHDT and CDR2 YNNKEL come from the germline V gene (reference sequence). Trimming removed 2 bases from V and 4 bases from J; junction bases left unmatched: 9. The CDR3 is made up of 16 amino acids. The CDR3 reads CASSQSWADRGTEAFF. CDR3 sequence (DNA): TGTGCCAGCAGCCAATCCTGGGCCGACAGGGGCACTGAAGCTTTCTTT.

This clonotype was seen a handful of times. The chain has TRBV20-1 and TRBJ1-6; D ambiguous. The germline CDR1 and CDR2 sequences are DFQATT and SNEGSKA (reference sequence). The CDR3 sequence is 8 residues long. V gave up 8 bases and J gave up 15 bases, with 8 bases separating them. The CDR3 sequence is CSSAHLHF. In nucleotides, the CDR3 is TGCAGTTCTGCTCACCTCCACTTT.

This rearrangement joins TRBV7-3 to TRBJ2-1, with D maybe TRBD2 (5 bases). With 4 bases removed from V and 8 bases from J, the gap between germline ends came to 12 bases. The germline V gene encodes CDR1 SGHTA and CDR2 FQGTGA. This CDR3 spans 13 amino acids. CDR3 amino acids: CASSYSSFDEQFF. The CDR3 DNA reads as TGTGCCAGCAGCTACTCTAGCTTCGATGAGCAGTTCTTC.

This clonotype was counted between two and nine times. The chain is built from TRBV7-8 and TRBJ2-7, with a possible D match to TRBD2 (5 bases). Trimming stripped 2 bases from V and 0 bases from J, with 14 bases between. Germline V lookup: CDR1 SGHVS, CDR2 FQNEAQ. The CDR3 has 16 residues. CDR3 amino acids: CASSLWSGKSSYEQYF. The CDR3 DNA sequence: TGTGCCAGCAGCTTATGGTCGGGGAAGAGCTCCTACGAGCAGTACTTC. Filled out from reference TRBV7-8 and TRBJ2-7, the complete variable domain reads GAGVSQSPRYKVAKRGQDVALRCDPISGHVSLFWYQQALGQGPEFLTYFQNEAQLDKSGLPSDRFFAERPEGSVSTLKIQRTQQEDSAVYLCASSLWSGKSSYEQYFGPGTRLTVT.

This clonotype has more than one count but fewer than ten. CDR3 sequence: CASSFTGADTQYF. The DNA of the CDR3 is TGTGCCAGCAGCTTTACAGGGGCAGATACGCAGTATTTT. The V gene is TRBV5-5, the J gene TRBJ2-3; 7 bases fit TRBD1. CDR1 and CDR2 (germline): SGHKS, YYEKEE (reference sequence). The V and J ends lost 2 bases and 4 bases, in that order; junction bases with no gene match: 1. The CDR3 totals 13 residues.